This T cell receptor beta chain is drawn from a study of blood T cell repertoires in COVID-19. CDR1 SGHRS and CDR2 YFSETQ come from the germline V gene. The CDR3 is made up of 15 amino acids. V was pared by 2 bases and J by 4 bases, with 7 bases of the junction left unmatched. Clones were read by immunoSEQ multiplex PCR, and TCRdb kept only the in-frame ones, dropping some. This sample has some 250,000 clones, with roughly 88% found just once. Sequencing was done on a sample of PBMCs or T cells enriched from blood (not recorded which). This chain connects TRBV5-1 to TRBJ2-3; 7 bases agree with TRBD2. The receptor comes from a woman aged 50 to 65 who had recovered from COVID-19. The CDR3: CASSFAAGMPDTQYF. CDR3 nucleotide sequence: TGCGCCAGCAGCTTTGCAGCGGGAATGCCAGATACGCAGTATTTT.